A selection of T cell receptor beta chains follows, all from one sample in a study of vaccination effects on CD4 cells after COVID-19. These receptors lack a known antigen. TCRdb keeps only in-frame clones here, not all; method: immunoSEQ multiplex PCR. The repertoire includes roughly 75,000 clones, under 75% of them detected once, and roughly 4% sits in the top ten. Sample: CD4+ T cells from PBMCs cultured with HCoV-OC43 spike peptides, taken before COVID-19 vaccination. The receptor source for this set is a human donor who received a COVID-19 vaccine. The CDR3 runs from the conserved cysteine through the conserved F or W. D genes are given only for firm matches. The size field is filled for only some rows; it gives once, few, many or a size class.

clone size	V gene	D gene	J gene	CDR3 protein	CDR3 DNA
NA	TRBV3-1/TRBV3-2	NA	TRBJ1-2	CASSQTRSGYTF	TGTGCCAGCAGCCAAACACGGAGTGGCTACACCTTC
once	TRBV5-3	NA	TRBJ1-4	CARSLTQGCEKLFF	TGTGCCAGAAGCTTGACGCAGGGTTGTGAAAAACTGTTTTTT
NA	TRBV28	NA	TRBJ1-4	CASSLSLGGREKLFF	TGTGCCAGCAGTTTATCGTTGGGGGGGCGTGAAAAACTGTTTTTT
NA	TRBV7-2	TRBD1	TRBJ1-3	CASSPIGQGWGNTIYF	TGTGCCAGCAGCCCTATAGGACAGGGTTGGGGAAACACCATATATTTT
NA	TRBV24-1	TRBD1	TRBJ2-5	CATSDPTGGLKTQYF	TGTGCCACCAGTGATCCGACAGGGGGCTTGAAGACCCAGTACTTC
once	TRBV3-1/TRBV3-2	TRBD2	TRBJ2-1	CASSQEGAGGHSYNEQFF	TGTGCCAGCAGCCAAGAGGGAGCGGGGGGCCACTCCTACAATGAGCAGTTCTTC
NA	TRBV12-3/TRBV12-4	NA	TRBJ1-2	CASSIGAGYTF	TGTGCCAGCAGTATAGGGGCTGGCTACACCTTC
NA	TRBV19	NA	TRBJ1-2	CASREGGTYYGYTF	TGTGCCAGTAGAGAGGGGGGGACCTACTATGGCTACACCTTC
NA	TRBV12-5	NA	TRBJ1-4	CASGLASEKLFF	TGTGCTAGTGGTTTGGCATCAGAAAAACTGTTTTTT
NA	TRBV14	NA	TRBJ2-3	CASSYGDTGTQYF	TGTGCCAGCAGCTACGGGGACACTGGTACGCAGTATTTT
NA	TRBV5-1	TRBD1	TRBJ1-1	CASSAVGQGTEAFF	TGCGCCAGCAGCGCCGTGGGACAGGGAACTGAAGCTTTCTTT
once	TRBV25-1	NA	TRBJ1-2	CASSGQWAYGYTF	TGTGCCAGCAGTGGGCAATGGGCCTATGGCTACACCTTC
once	TRBV6-5	NA	TRBJ1-5	CASGTYRDNQPQHF	TGTGCCAGCGGGACCTATCGGGACAATCAGCCCCAGCATTTT
NA	TRBV6-5	NA	TRBJ1-3	CASSYRDRGNTIYF	TGTGCCAGCAGTTACCGCGACAGGGGAAACACCATATATTTT
few	TRBV28	NA	TRBJ1-5	CASSFRGVYSNQPQHF	TGTGCCAGCAGTTTTCGGGGGGTCTATAGCAATCAGCCCCAGCATTTT
few	TRBV5-8	NA	TRBJ1-5	CASSLRIVSNQPQHF	TGTGCCAGCAGCTTGAGGATAGTTAGCAATCAGCCCCAGCATTTT
NA	TRBV9	TRBD2	TRBJ2-3	CASSVGAGGLSDTQYF	TGTGCCAGCAGCGTGGGAGCGGGGGGGTTGTCAGATACGCAGTATTTT
NA	TRBV6-5	NA	TRBJ1-2	CASVRSSSGYGYTF	TGTGCCAGCGTCCGATCGAGTTCGGGCTATGGCTACACCTTC
few	TRBV10-3	NA	TRBJ1-1	CAISESGRSAEAFF	TGTGCCATCAGTGAGTCAGGTCGGTCAGCCGAAGCTTTCTTT
NA	TRBV5-1	TRBD2	TRBJ2-1	CASSLVVAGAYNEQFF	TGCGCCAGCAGCTTGGTAGTAGCGGGGGCCTACAATGAGCAGTTCTTC
NA	TRBV10-1	TRBD2	TRBJ2-3	CASSFGLAADTQYF	TGCGCCAGCAGCTTCGGACTAGCCGCAGATACGCAGTATTTT
NA	TRBV5-8	NA	TRBJ2-5	CASSLWTKETQYF	TGTGCCAGCAGCTTGTGGACGAAAGAGACCCAGTACTTC
NA	TRBV13	TRBD2	TRBJ2-4	CASSLGPGGGQENIQYF	TGTGCCAGCAGCTTAGGCCCGGGAGGGGGGCAGGAAAACATTCAGTACTTC
NA	TRBV4-2	NA	TRBJ2-2	CASSQRDRSDTGELFF	TGTGCCAGCAGCCAAAGAGATCGCTCCGACACCGGGGAGCTGTTTTTT
NA	TRBV19	TRBD1	TRBJ1-3	CASSRGQGPLGNTIYF	TGTGCCAGTAGTAGGGGACAGGGTCCGCTCGGAAACACCATATATTTT
NA	TRBV5-8	NA	TRBJ1-4	CASSLKGRPEKLFF	TGTGCCAGCAGCTTGAAGGGACGACCTGAAAAACTGTTTTTT
NA	TRBV7-2	NA	TRBJ2-1	CASSPGLSLNEQFF	TGTGCCAGCAGCCCGGGGCTTTCCCTTAATGAGCAGTTCTTC
NA	TRBV5-1	TRBD1	TRBJ1-1	CASSLDRGNTEAFF	TGCGCCAGCAGCTTGGACAGGGGTAACACTGAAGCTTTCTTT
NA	TRBV6-1	NA	TRBJ1-1	CASSEALNTEAFF	TGTGCCAGCAGTGAAGCGTTGAACACTGAAGCTTTCTTT
NA	TRBV2	NA	TRBJ2-1	CASTKGGEGIDEQFF	TGTGCCAGCACCAAAGGAGGTGAAGGGATCGATGAGCAGTTCTTC
NA	TRBV27	TRBD1	TRBJ1-6	CASSLQGAHNSPLHF	TGTGCCAGCAGTTTACAGGGGGCGCATAATTCACCCCTCCACTTT
NA	TRBV3-1/TRBV3-2	NA	TRBJ2-6	CASRQTSGANVLTF	TGTGCCAGCAGACAGACCTCTGGGGCCAACGTCCTGACTTTC
NA	TRBV2	NA	TRBJ1-1	CASSTTGYTEAFF	TGTGCCAGCAGTACCACAGGGTACACTGAAGCTTTCTTT
NA	TRBV19	TRBD2	TRBJ2-1	CASSETSGGGYNEQFF	TGTGCCAGTAGTGAAACTAGCGGGGGGGGATACAATGAGCAGTTCTTC
NA	TRBV19	TRBD1	TRBJ1-2	CASRSTGVGGYGYTF	TGTGCCAGTAGATCCACAGGGGTCGGGGGCTATGGCTACACCTTC
NA	TRBV5-1	TRBD2	TRBJ2-5	CASSSGGGLATQYF	TGCGCCAGCAGCTCCGGCGGGGGACTTGCGACCCAGTACTTC
NA	TRBV18	TRBD1	TRBJ1-1	CASSRRQGSSEAFF	TGTGCCAGCTCACGAAGACAGGGGAGCTCTGAAGCTTTCTTT
few	TRBV4-1	TRBD1	TRBJ1-5	CASSQVDRGNQPQHF	TGCGCCAGCAGCCAAGTAGACAGGGGGAATCAGCCCCAGCATTTT
NA	TRBV19	NA	TRBJ2-4	CASSQKGEGNIQYF	TGTGCCAGTTCTCAGAAGGGGGAGGGGAACATTCAGTACTTC
once	TRBV4-1	NA	TRBJ2-5	CASSQGGGGIERETQYF	TGCGCCAGCAGCCAAGGTGGGGGAGGCATTGAGAGAGAGACCCAGTACTTC
NA	TRBV5-1	TRBD1	TRBJ2-2	CASREQGATGELFF	TGCGCCAGCAGGGAACAGGGGGCAACCGGGGAGCTGTTTTTT
few	TRBV29-1	NA	TRBJ2-3	CSVGVSDTQYF	TGCAGCGTTGGTGTTAGCGATACGCAGTATTTT
NA	TRBV19	TRBD1	TRBJ2-5	CASSTTGGSETQYF	TGTGCCAGTAGTACGACAGGGGGCAGCGAGACCCAGTACTTC
NA	TRBV7-9	NA	TRBJ1-1	CASNKAGGGSGTEAFF	TGTGCCAGCAACAAGGCGGGTGGGGGCTCGGGCACTGAAGCTTTCTTT
NA	TRBV10-3	TRBD1	TRBJ2-5	CAISPGQGETQYF	TGTGCCATCAGCCCAGGACAGGGTGAGACCCAGTACTTC
NA	TRBV5-1	NA	TRBJ1-6	CASSLQGSSYNSPLHF	TGCGCCAGCAGCTTGCAGGGGAGCTCCTATAATTCACCCCTCCACTTT
few	TRBV5-4	NA	TRBJ2-5	CASSLAQSRETQYF	TGTGCCAGCAGCTTGGCGCAATCAAGGGAGACCCAGTACTTC
few	TRBV5-5	NA	TRBJ2-4	CASSLGWSGVDIQYF	TGTGCCAGCAGCTTAGGTTGGTCGGGGGTGGACATTCAGTACTTC
NA	TRBV2	NA	TRBJ2-2	CASGTQGSNTGELFF	TGTGCCAGCGGGACTCAGGGGTCAAACACCGGGGAGCTGTTTTTT
NA	TRBV13	NA	TRBJ2-1	CASSSRLQEHKLNNEQFF	TGTGCCAGCAGCTCACGACTGCAGGAACATAAATTAAACAATGAGCAGTTCTTC